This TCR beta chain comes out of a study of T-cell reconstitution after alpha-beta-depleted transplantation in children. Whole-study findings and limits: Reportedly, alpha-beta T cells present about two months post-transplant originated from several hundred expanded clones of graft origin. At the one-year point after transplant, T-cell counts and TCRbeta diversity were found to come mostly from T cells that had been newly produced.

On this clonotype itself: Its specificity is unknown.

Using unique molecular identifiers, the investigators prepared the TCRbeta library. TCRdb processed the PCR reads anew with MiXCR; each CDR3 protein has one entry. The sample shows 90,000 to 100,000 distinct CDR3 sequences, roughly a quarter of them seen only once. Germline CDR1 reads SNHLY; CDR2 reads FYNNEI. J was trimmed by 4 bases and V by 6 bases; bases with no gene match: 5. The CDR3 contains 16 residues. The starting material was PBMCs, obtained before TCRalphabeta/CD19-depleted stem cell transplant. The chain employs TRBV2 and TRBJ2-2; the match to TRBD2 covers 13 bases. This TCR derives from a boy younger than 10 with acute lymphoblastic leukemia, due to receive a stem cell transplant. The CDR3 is CASRTSGGVSTGELFF. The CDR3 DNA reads TGTGCCAGCAGAACTAGCGGGGGGGTGTCCACCGGGGAGCTGTTTTTT.